Shown below are 5 T cell receptor beta chains from a single sample sequenced in a study of T cell clonotyping in hematopoietic cell transplantation. TCRdb's copy holds only in-frame clones and misses some; the assay was immunoSEQ multiplex PCR. The sample holds 15,000 to 20,000 clones, approximately 61% seen once. The starting material was PBMCs, obtained 30 days after allogeneic stem cell transplant. Receptors originate from a male patient aged 50 to 59 who had an allogeneic stem cell transplant from an unrelated donor, so T cells may come from the graft donor. Some clones in this sample may be carry-over from other donors' samples.

V and J are TRBV28 and TRBJ2-5, with D perhaps TRBD1 (6 bases). The CDR3 is 12 residues long. Germline assignment: CDR1 MDHEN and CDR2 SYDVKM. V was trimmed by 4 bases and J by 6 bases, leaving 9 bases between them. CDR3 coding DNA: TGTGCCAGCAGTTCAGGGGAAAAGACCCAGTACTTC. Translation gives CASSSGEKTQYF.

This clone was counted a few times. The chain recombines TRBV30 with TRBJ2-5; D tentatively fits TRBD1 or TRBD2 (6 bases each). The better agreement between TRBJ2-7 and the DNA end casts doubt on the J call. Germline-derived CDR1 and CDR2 are GTSNPN and SVGIG (reference sequence). This CDR3 contains 14 residues. The CDR3 loop is CAWSMGGASYEQYF. CDR3 coding DNA: TGTGCCTGGAGTATGGGGGGCGCCTCCTACGAGCAGTACTTC.

V gene TRBV29-1 combines with J gene TRBJ1-2; D may be TRBD1 (5 bases). Trimming pared 0 bases from V and 9 bases from J, leaving 20 bases between. CDR3 size: 15 residues. In germline, CDR1 is SQVTM, CDR2 ANQGSEA. CDR3: CSVEDLSVGQASYTF. CDR3 nucleotides: TGCAGCGTTGAAGATCTTTCTGTGGGGCAGGCCAGCTACACCTTC.

This clone was counted between two and nine times. CDR3 bases: TGCGCCAGCAGCGCGGGAGGCAGGGTTGGCTACACCTTC. Residues: CASSAGGRVGYTF. V is TRBV5-1 and J is TRBJ1-2; possible D gene TRBD1, 5 bases. Trimming shortened V by 4 bases and J by 7 bases, and 14 bases separated the two germline ends. Germline V gene data show CDR1 as SGHRS and CDR2 as YFSETQ. The CDR3 runs 13 residues.

The rearrangement joins TRBV10-1 to TRBJ1-3; D perhaps matches TRBD1 (6 bases). The CDR3 sequence is 14 residues long. Trimming took off 6 bases at V and 0 bases at J, with 9 bases between the two ends. Germline V gene data show CDR1 as WNHNN and CDR2 as SYGVQD (reference sequence). CDR3 amino acids: CASRDRSSGNTIYF. The CDR3 nucleotides read TGCGCCAGCAGGGACAGATCCTCTGGAAACACCATATATTTT.